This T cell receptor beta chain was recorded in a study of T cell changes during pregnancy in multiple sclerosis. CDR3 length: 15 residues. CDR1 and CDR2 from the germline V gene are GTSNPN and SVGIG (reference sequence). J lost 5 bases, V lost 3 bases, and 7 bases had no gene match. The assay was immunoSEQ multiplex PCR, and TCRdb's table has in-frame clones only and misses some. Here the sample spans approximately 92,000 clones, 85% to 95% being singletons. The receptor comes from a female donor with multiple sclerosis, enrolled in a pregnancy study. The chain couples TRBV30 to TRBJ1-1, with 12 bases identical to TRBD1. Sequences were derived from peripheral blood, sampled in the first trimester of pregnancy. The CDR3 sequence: CAWSGTGGFYTEAFF. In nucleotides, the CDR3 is TGTGCCTGGAGCGGGACAGGGGGCTTTTATACTGAAGCTTTCTTT.